The next 17 T cell receptor beta chains were all read from a single sample in a study of OX40 agonist ivuxolimab in advanced cancers. TCRdb's copy holds only in-frame clones and misses some; the assay was immunoSEQ multiplex PCR. The data contain about 69,000 clones, roughly nine tenths of them singletons. Sequencing was performed on CD4+ or CD8+ T cells sorted from blood, taken in a trial of the OX40 agonist ivuxolimab. The receptor set was obtained from an adult with an advanced solid tumor such as melanoma, head and neck, liver or kidney cancer.

This chain connects TRBV19 to TRBJ2-7; the match to TRBD1 covers 12 bases. From germline, CDR1 is LNHDA and CDR2 SQIVND (reference sequence). The V gene end was trimmed by 5 bases and the J gene end by 6 bases; junction bases not matched to a gene: 11. The CDR3 is made up of 16 amino acids. The CDR3 sequence is CASSRGTGGLRSEQYF. The DNA of the CDR3 is TGTGCCAGTAGTCGGGGGACAGGGGGCCTTAGATCCGAGCAGTACTTC.

The chain carries TRBV11-2 and TRBJ2-3; either TRBD1 or TRBD2 may supply D (5 bases each). The germline gives CDR1 SGHAT, CDR2 FQNNGV. This CDR3 spans 16 amino acids. V lost 0 bases to trimming and J lost 6 bases, with 16 bases between them. The CDR3 protein is CASSLDLGTPEDTQYF. The CDR3 DNA is TGTGCCAGCAGCTTAGATTTAGGGACGCCCGAGGATACGCAGTATTTT. Combining the CDR3 with reference TRBV11-2 and TRBJ2-3 gives the whole variable domain EAGVAQSPRYKIIEKRQSVAFWCNPISGHATLYWYQQILGQGPKLLIQFQNNGVVDDSQLPKDRFSAERLKGVDSTLKIQPAKLEDSAVYLCASSLDLGTPEDTQYFGPGTRLTVL.

In this sample, this clone turned up once. The chain carries TRBV4-2 and TRBJ1-2; D call uncertain. There are 14 residues in the CDR3. CDR1 is LGHNA, CDR2 YNFKEQ, per germline. The germline V and J ends were trimmed by 0 bases and 8 bases, with 13 bases remaining between them. For the CDR3, the DNA is TGTGCCAGCAGCCAAGATCTCGCAAACGGGGGCTACACCTTC. Translation gives CASSQDLANGGYTF.

This clone was observed a handful of times. The chain links TRBV5-1 to TRBJ2-5; D not certain. The ends were cut back, 4 bases at V and 4 bases at J, with 8 bases in the middle. In germline, CDR1 is SGHRS, CDR2 YFSETQ. CDR3 length equals 12 residues. The CDR3 DNA is TGCGCCAGCAGCGACTCTCGAGAGACCCAGTACTTC. This gives the protein CASSDSRETQYF.

The chain uses TRBV18 and TRBJ1-2, with 8 bases lining up with TRBD1. Germline V gene sequence: CDR1 KGHSH, CDR2 LQKENI. The CDR3 length is 16 residues. V shed 0 bases and J 6 bases; nucleotides not matched to a gene: 9. CDR3 in DNA: TGTGCCAGCTCACCACCTTCCCACGGACAGGGAGATGGCTACACCTTC. This sequence encodes CASSPPSHGQGDGYTF.

This clone has a single count. This CDR3 reads CASRDSLAGNTIYF. CDR3 bases: TGTGCCAGCAGAGACAGTCTCGCTGGAAACACCATATATTTT. This chain links TRBV6-5 with TRBJ1-3; possibly TRBD1 for D (5 bases). Germline CDR1 MNHEY, CDR2 SVGAGI. This CDR3 is built from 14 residues. Trimming pared 6 bases from V and 2 bases from J, leaving 11 bases between.

This chain connects TRBV6-6 to TRBJ1-1; maybe TRBD1 (5 bases). Germline V lookup: CDR1 MNHNY, CDR2 SVGAGI (reference sequence). This CDR3 has 14 amino acids. The V and J ends lost 0 bases and 5 bases respectively, with 10 bases between them. The DNA for the CDR3 is TGTGCCAGCAGTTACTCGGGGGGTTCAACTGAAGCTTTCTTT. Amino acid sequence: CASSYSGGSTEAFF.

J is TRBJ1-1 and V is TRBV5-1; 7 bases match TRBD1. Germline CDR1 reads SGHRS; CDR2 reads YFSETQ. Germline trimming cut 3 bases from V and 4 bases from J; bases unmatched to any gene: 12. The CDR3 has 16 amino acids. The CDR3 DNA sequence: TGCGCCAGCAGCTCCCAGGGGGGGGGCGTGGGCACTGAAGCTTTCTTT. It specifies CASSSQGGGVGTEAFF.

The chain is built from TRBV4-1 and TRBJ1-4; no firm D call. CDR3 length equals 16 residues. V dropped 2 bases and J dropped 4 bases, with 14 bases sitting between them. The V gene's germline CDR1 is MGHRA and CDR2 YSYEKL. CDR3 residues: CASSQITAAFNEKLFF. In nucleotides, the CDR3 is TGCGCCAGCAGCCAAATAACGGCAGCGTTTAATGAAAAACTGTTTTTT.

The chain combines TRBV25-1 with TRBJ2-3, with 7 bases identical to TRBD1. The CDR3 has 11 residues. Unmatched junction bases numbered 4, after V lost 6 bases and J lost 10 bases. CDR1 and CDR2 from the germline V gene are MGHDK and SYGVNS. Here the CDR3 reads CASSGTEAQYF. The CDR3 bases are TGTGCCAGCAGCGGGACAGAGGCGCAGTATTTT.

As for this clone: At one boundary the junction diverges from the germline segment, which might be a read error. The CDR3 is CASMTGSGGTDTQYF. The CDR3 DNA follows: TGTGCCAGCATGACAGGGAGCGGTGGCACGGATACGCAGTATTTT. The chain combines TRBV2 with TRBJ2-3, with TRBD1 matching 7 bases. The CDR3 is 15 amino acids. The germline gives CDR1 SNHLY, CDR2 FYNNEI. The whole variable domain, remainder taken from reference TRBV2 and TRBJ2-3, is EPEVTQTPSHQVTQMGQEVILRCVPISNHLYFYWYRQILGQKVEFLVSFYNNEISEKSEIFDDQFSVERPDGSNFTLKIRSTKLEDSAMYFCASMTGSGGTDTQYFGPGTRLTVL.

Only one count was recorded for this clone. The chain has TRBV30 and TRBJ1-1; the match to TRBD1 covers 9 bases. Trimming removed 3 bases from V and 4 bases from J; junction bases left unmatched: 6. There are 14 residues in the CDR3. Germline lookup yields CDR1 GTSNPN and CDR2 SVGIG (reference sequence). The CDR3 DNA reads TGTGCCTGGAGAAGAAGGGACAGGGTCACTGAAGCTTTCTTT. Amino acid sequence: CAWRRRDRVTEAFF.

The chain combines TRBV27 with TRBJ2-3; D call uncertain. Deletions cut 8 bases from V and 8 bases from J, with 14 bases between. Germline V gives CDR1 MNHEY, CDR2 SMNVEV (reference sequence). This CDR3 region has 12 residues. The CDR3 nucleotides read TGTGCCAGCCGCTCGGGTGTGGGTACGCAGTATTTT. This codes for CASRSGVGTQYF.

This clone occurred once. The V gene is TRBV5-1, the J gene TRBJ1-5; D is unresolved. The CDR3 is made up of 13 amino acids. Deletions cut 5 bases from V and 2 bases from J, with 8 bases between. Germline V CDR1 and CDR2: SGHRS, YFSETQ. The CDR3 is CASREDGNQPQHF. The CDR3 coding sequence is TGCGCCAGCAGGGAGGATGGCAATCAGCCCCAGCATTTT.

This clone was detected once. This chain connects TRBV6-5 to TRBJ2-3; 13 nucleotides align to TRBD2. Per germline, CDR1 MNHEY and CDR2 SVGAGI. The V and J ends lost 2 bases and 4 bases, in that order; junction bases with no gene match: 3. The CDR3 is made up of 16 amino acids. The CDR3 is CASSYGTSGKSDTQYF. The CDR3 nucleotides read TGTGCCAGCAGTTACGGGACTAGCGGGAAGTCAGATACGCAGTATTTT.

The rearrangement uses TRBV19 and TRBJ1-5; D is perhaps TRBD1 (6 bases). CDR1 LNHDA and CDR2 SQIVND come from the germline V gene (reference sequence). Deletions cut 5 bases from V and 0 bases from J, with 14 bases between. This CDR3 is 16 amino acids long. CDR3: CASSVTGGPSNQPQHF. CDR3 sequence (DNA): TGTGCCAGTAGTGTCACGGGGGGCCCTAGCAATCAGCCCCAGCATTTT. Together with reference TRBV19 and TRBJ1-5, the CDR3 gives the full variable domain: DGGITQSPKYLFRKEGQNVTLSCEQNLNHDAMYWYRQDPGQGLRLIYYSQIVNDFQKGDIAEGYSVSREKKESFPLTVTSAQKNPTAFYLCASSVTGGPSNQPQHFGDGTRLSIL.

CDR3 nucleotide sequence: TGTGCCTGGAGTGGGGGGGCAGCTAATGAAAAACTGTTTTTT. Translated, it gives CAWSGGAANEKLFF. This chain uses TRBV30 with TRBJ1-4, with D possibly being TRBD1 (6 bases). Germline V lookup: CDR1 GTSNPN, CDR2 SVGIG (reference sequence). Trimming pared 1 base from V and 3 bases from J, leaving 9 bases between. The CDR3 totals 14 residues.